This T cell receptor (beta chain) was found in a study of blood T cell repertoires in COVID-19. The ends lost 2 bases at V and 7 bases at J; junction bases unmatched: 19. CDR3 length equals 19 residues. Per the germline V gene, CDR1 is SGHTA and CDR2 is FQGNSA. Clones were read by immunoSEQ multiplex PCR, and TCRdb kept only the in-frame ones, dropping some. The sample records about 51,000 clones, approximately 86% being singletons. The sample consisted of peripheral blood. This rearrangement joins TRBV7-2 to TRBJ2-3; 9 nucleotides match TRBD2. The clonotype was recovered from a man aged 60 to 75 with acute or convalescent COVID-19. The chain's CDR3 is CASSLTSFAGGRGGHTQYF. Written as DNA, the CDR3 is TGTGCCAGCAGCTTAACATCCTTCGCGGGGGGGCGCGGTGGACATACGCAGTATTTT.